This is a list of T cell receptor beta chains from one sample in a study of blood T cell repertoires in COVID-19. This table comes from immunoSEQ multiplex PCR, and its TCRdb copy is limited to in-frame clones, with some not included. This repertoire shows under 250,000 clones, more than 75% found once; its top ten account for 5.2%. Source material: peripheral blood. These receptors were taken from a woman aged 70-85 years with COVID-19, enrolled during active disease. The CDR3 runs from the conserved cysteine through the conserved F or W. Each record gives: J gene, D gene, clone size, V gene, CDR3 protein, CDR3 DNA. The D gene is left open where the match is weak. Size tells how often a clone was seen (once, few, many) or the class of an expanded clone, and some rows leave it out.

j_call: TRBJ2-1
d_call: NA
clone_size: once
v_call: TRBV19
cdr3_aa: CASSAQGSSYNEQFF
cdr3_nt: TGTGCCAGTAGCGCCCAGGGCAGCTCCTACAATGAGCAGTTCTTC

j_call: TRBJ2-7
d_call: NA
clone_size: NA
v_call: TRBV18
cdr3_aa: CASSPPSQGTYEQYF
cdr3_nt: TGTGCCAGCTCACCACCTTCGCAGGGGACCTACGAGCAGTACTTC

j_call: TRBJ1-5
d_call: NA
clone_size: once
v_call: TRBV20-1
cdr3_aa: CSASKTDGSNQPQHF
cdr3_nt: TGCAGTGCTAGTAAGACTGATGGTAGCAATCAGCCCCAGCATTTT

j_call: TRBJ1-3
d_call: NA
clone_size: NA
v_call: TRBV14
cdr3_aa: CASSQEYRGNTIYF
cdr3_nt: TGTGCCAGCAGCCAAGAATACAGGGGAAACACCATATATTTT

j_call: TRBJ1-6
d_call: NA
clone_size: NA
v_call: TRBV5-1
cdr3_aa: CASSLATGSYNSPLHF
cdr3_nt: TGCGCCAGCAGCTTGGCCACGGGTTCCTATAATTCACCCCTCCACTTT

j_call: TRBJ2-7
d_call: NA
clone_size: NA
v_call: TRBV7-2
cdr3_aa: CASDGGSKTYEQYF
cdr3_nt: TGTGCCAGCGATGGAGGGTCGAAAACCTACGAGCAGTACTTC

j_call: TRBJ1-2
d_call: TRBD1
clone_size: NA
v_call: TRBV10-3
cdr3_aa: CAISESGQGPYGYTF
cdr3_nt: TGTGCCATCAGTGAGTCGGGACAGGGTCCCTATGGCTACACCTTC

j_call: TRBJ2-3
d_call: TRBD1
clone_size: NA
v_call: TRBV18
cdr3_aa: CASSDGTASTQYF
cdr3_nt: TGTGCCAGCTCAGACGGGACAGCTTCTACGCAGTATTTT

j_call: TRBJ1-6
d_call: NA
clone_size: NA
v_call: TRBV7-2
cdr3_aa: CASSLGGLNLLSPLHF
cdr3_nt: TGTGCCAGCAGCTTAGGGGGCCTTAATTTGTTATCACCCCTCCACTTT

j_call: TRBJ2-6
d_call: TRBD1
clone_size: NA
v_call: TRBV28
cdr3_aa: CASSLRGLGANVLTF
cdr3_nt: TGTGCCAGCAGCCTTAGGGGGCTTGGGGCCAACGTCCTGACTTTC

j_call: TRBJ1-2
d_call: TRBD1
clone_size: NA
v_call: TRBV7-8
cdr3_aa: CASSSTGGFGYTF
cdr3_nt: TGTGCCAGCAGCTCAACAGGGGGCTTCGGCTACACCTTC

j_call: TRBJ2-5
d_call: NA
clone_size: NA
v_call: TRBV24-1
cdr3_aa: CATSVGTPALGTQYF
cdr3_nt: TGTGCCACCAGTGTCGGGACACCGGCACTAGGGACCCAGTACTTC

j_call: TRBJ2-7
d_call: NA
clone_size: NA
v_call: TRBV30
cdr3_aa: CAWSDSLEQYF
cdr3_nt: TGTGCCTGGAGTGATTCCCTCGAGCAGTACTTC

j_call: TRBJ1-2
d_call: NA
clone_size: NA
v_call: TRBV30
cdr3_aa: CAWSSRGRGGYTF
cdr3_nt: TGTGCCTGGAGTTCGCGGGGGCGCGGTGGCTACACCTTC

j_call: TRBJ2-3
d_call: NA
clone_size: NA
v_call: TRBV5-1
cdr3_aa: CASSSTTRSDTQYF
cdr3_nt: TGCGCCAGCAGCTCGACGACTAGATCAGATACGCAGTATTTT

j_call: TRBJ2-7
d_call: NA
clone_size: NA
v_call: TRBV2
cdr3_aa: CASTPGGTASSYEQYF
cdr3_nt: TGTGCCAGCACCCCTGGGGGGACAGCCAGCTCCTACGAGCAGTACTTC

j_call: TRBJ2-7
d_call: NA
clone_size: NA
v_call: TRBV7-2
cdr3_aa: CASSRGRGSYEQYF
cdr3_nt: TGTGCCAGCAGCCGTGGGCGGGGTTCCTACGAGCAGTACTTC

j_call: TRBJ2-3
d_call: TRBD2
clone_size: NA
v_call: TRBV5-1
cdr3_aa: CASSFMAGVSDTQYF
cdr3_nt: TGCGCCAGCAGCTTTATGGCGGGAGTCTCAGATACGCAGTATTTT

j_call: TRBJ1-3
d_call: NA
clone_size: NA
v_call: TRBV9
cdr3_aa: CASSVGGSLGNTIYF
cdr3_nt: TGTGCCAGCAGCGTAGGAGGGAGTTTAGGAAACACCATATATTTT

j_call: TRBJ1-5
d_call: NA
clone_size: few
v_call: TRBV6-2/TRBV6-3
cdr3_aa: CASSYSTSNQPQHF
cdr3_nt: TGTGCCAGCAGTTACTCGACAAGCAATCAGCCCCAGCATTTT

j_call: TRBJ2-2
d_call: NA
clone_size: NA
v_call: TRBV18
cdr3_aa: CASSPPNRASGELFF
cdr3_nt: TGTGCCAGCTCACCACCGAACAGGGCCTCCGGGGAGCTGTTTTTT

j_call: TRBJ2-1
d_call: NA
clone_size: NA
v_call: TRBV20-1
cdr3_aa: CSATAGDEQFF
cdr3_nt: TGCAGTGCAACAGCAGGCGATGAGCAGTTCTTC

j_call: TRBJ1-1
d_call: TRBD1
clone_size: NA
v_call: TRBV19
cdr3_aa: CASRTPDRGSTEAFF
cdr3_nt: TGTGCCAGTAGGACGCCAGACAGGGGGTCTACCGAAGCTTTCTTT

j_call: TRBJ1-2
d_call: NA
clone_size: NA
v_call: TRBV6-5
cdr3_aa: CASSYSGGYGYTF
cdr3_nt: TGTGCCAGCAGTTACTCTGGCGGCTATGGCTACACCTTC

j_call: TRBJ2-1
d_call: TRBD1
clone_size: NA
v_call: TRBV9
cdr3_aa: CASSVAPGTGQSYNEQFF
cdr3_nt: TGTGCCAGCAGCGTAGCCCCTGGGACGGGACAGTCCTACAATGAGCAGTTCTTC

j_call: TRBJ1-2
d_call: NA
clone_size: NA
v_call: TRBV7-9
cdr3_aa: CASSLAIDRNYGYTF
cdr3_nt: TGTGCCAGCAGCTTGGCGATTGACAGAAACTATGGCTACACCTTC

j_call: TRBJ2-5
d_call: TRBD1
clone_size: NA
v_call: TRBV19
cdr3_aa: CASSTTGAQETQYF
cdr3_nt: TGTGCCAGTAGTACGACAGGGGCCCAAGAGACCCAGTACTTC

j_call: TRBJ2-7
d_call: NA
clone_size: once
v_call: TRBV12-2
cdr3_aa: CASLIPGQHSYEQYF
cdr3_nt: TGTGCAAGTCTAATACCGGGACAGCACTCCTACGAGCAGTACTTC

j_call: TRBJ2-1
d_call: TRBD2
clone_size: NA
v_call: TRBV7-9
cdr3_aa: CASSLEGTSGKREQFF
cdr3_nt: TGTGCCAGCAGCTTAGAAGGGACTAGCGGGAAACGTGAGCAGTTCTTC

j_call: TRBJ2-2
d_call: TRBD2
clone_size: NA
v_call: TRBV15
cdr3_aa: CATSRDRGVTGELFF
cdr3_nt: TGTGCCACCAGCAGAGATCGGGGGGTGACCGGGGAGCTGTTTTTT

j_call: TRBJ1-5
d_call: TRBD1
clone_size: NA
v_call: TRBV19
cdr3_aa: CASSGWDSDFRPQHF
cdr3_nt: TGTGCCAGTAGTGGATGGGACAGCGATTTTCGGCCCCAGCATTTT

j_call: TRBJ2-7
d_call: TRBD1
clone_size: NA
v_call: TRBV7-2
cdr3_aa: CASSIRTGADEQYF
cdr3_nt: TGTGCCAGCAGCATCCGGACAGGGGCAGACGAGCAGTACTTC

j_call: TRBJ1-2
d_call: TRBD1
clone_size: once
v_call: TRBV7-2
cdr3_aa: CASSLRGQGATGYGYTF
cdr3_nt: TGTGCCAGCAGCTTAAGGGGACAGGGGGCAACGGGCTATGGCTACACCTTC

j_call: TRBJ1-2
d_call: TRBD1
clone_size: NA
v_call: TRBV27
cdr3_aa: CASSLSGTGNGYTF
cdr3_nt: TGTGCCAGCAGTTTATCTGGGACAGGGAATGGCTACACCTTC

j_call: TRBJ2-7
d_call: NA
clone_size: NA
v_call: TRBV30
cdr3_aa: CAGRWYRSLLSSSYEQYF
cdr3_nt: TGTGCCGGGAGGTGGTACAGATCTCTCCTAAGTAGCTCCTACGAGCAGTACTTC

j_call: TRBJ2-1
d_call: TRBD2
clone_size: NA
v_call: TRBV5-6
cdr3_aa: CASSLASGRPHVYNEQFF
cdr3_nt: TGTGCCAGCAGCTTGGCGAGCGGGAGGCCCCATGTTTACAATGAGCAGTTCTTC

j_call: TRBJ2-7
d_call: TRBD1
clone_size: NA
v_call: TRBV5-1
cdr3_aa: CASSPRTGTYEQYF
cdr3_nt: TGCGCCAGCAGCCCTCGGACAGGAACCTACGAGCAGTACTTC

j_call: TRBJ2-7
d_call: NA
clone_size: NA
v_call: TRBV7-2
cdr3_aa: CASSLAPAGLAYEQYF
cdr3_nt: TGTGCCAGCAGCTTAGCGCCCGCGGGGTTAGCCTACGAGCAGTACTTC

j_call: TRBJ1-1
d_call: TRBD1
clone_size: NA
v_call: TRBV6-5
cdr3_aa: CASSYSQGARAEAFF
cdr3_nt: TGTGCCAGCAGTTACTCACAGGGGGCGCGCGCTGAAGCTTTCTTT

j_call: TRBJ2-4
d_call: NA
clone_size: NA
v_call: TRBV19
cdr3_aa: CASSPTPIVRLAKNIQYF
cdr3_nt: TGTGCCAGTAGTCCGACCCCGATAGTCCGACTAGCCAAAAACATTCAGTACTTC

j_call: TRBJ1-2
d_call: NA
clone_size: NA
v_call: TRBV7-9
cdr3_aa: CASSPPGVLNYGYTF
cdr3_nt: TGTGCCAGCAGCCCCCCCGGGGTCCTTAACTATGGCTACACCTTC

j_call: TRBJ2-5
d_call: NA
clone_size: NA
v_call: TRBV28
cdr3_aa: CASRRNRETQYF
cdr3_nt: TGTGCCAGCCGGAGGAACCGAGAGACCCAGTACTTC

j_call: TRBJ1-1
d_call: TRBD1
clone_size: NA
v_call: TRBV3-1/TRBV3-2
cdr3_aa: CASSHSDRENTEAFF
cdr3_nt: TGTGCCAGCAGTCATTCGGACAGGGAGAACACTGAAGCTTTCTTT

j_call: TRBJ2-7
d_call: NA
clone_size: once
v_call: TRBV12-3/TRBV12-4
cdr3_aa: CASSFAYTYEQYF
cdr3_nt: TGTGCCAGCAGTTTTGCCTATACCTACGAGCAGTACTTC

j_call: TRBJ1-6
d_call: TRBD1
clone_size: few
v_call: TRBV9
cdr3_aa: CASSGKGQGASPLHF
cdr3_nt: TGTGCCAGCAGCGGGAAAGGACAGGGGGCCTCACCCCTCCACTTT

j_call: TRBJ1-2
d_call: NA
clone_size: NA
v_call: TRBV18
cdr3_aa: CASSPLDSNYGYTF
cdr3_nt: TGTGCCAGCTCACCTTTGGACAGCAACTATGGCTACACCTTC

j_call: TRBJ2-1
d_call: TRBD2
clone_size: NA
v_call: TRBV4-3
cdr3_aa: CASSQRGGLAANEQFF
cdr3_nt: TGCGCCAGCAGCCAACGGGGCGGACTAGCGGCCAATGAGCAGTTCTTC

j_call: TRBJ2-2
d_call: NA
clone_size: NA
v_call: TRBV6-2/TRBV6-3
cdr3_aa: CASSRTILRIELFF
cdr3_nt: TGTGCCAGCAGTCGGACTATTCTCCGCATAGAGCTGTTTTTT

j_call: TRBJ2-7
d_call: TRBD1
clone_size: NA
v_call: TRBV3-1/TRBV3-2
cdr3_aa: CASSTQLPGQGAYEQYF
cdr3_nt: TGTGCCAGCAGCACTCAGTTACCGGGACAGGGGGCCTACGAGCAGTACTTC

j_call: TRBJ2-7
d_call: NA
clone_size: few
v_call: TRBV25-1
cdr3_aa: CAASPGVALWEQYF
cdr3_nt: TGTGCCGCCTCTCCGGGGGTAGCCCTCTGGGAGCAGTACTTC

j_call: TRBJ2-2
d_call: NA
clone_size: NA
v_call: TRBV25-1
cdr3_aa: CASSDPSTGTGELFF
cdr3_nt: TGTGCCAGCAGTGATCCCTCAACAGGGACCGGGGAGCTGTTTTTT

j_call: TRBJ2-6
d_call: NA
clone_size: once
v_call: TRBV28
cdr3_aa: CASSQQGSGANVLTF
cdr3_nt: TGTGCCAGCAGCCAACAGGGCTCTGGGGCCAACGTCCTGACTTTC

j_call: TRBJ2-1
d_call: TRBD2
clone_size: NA
v_call: TRBV5-6
cdr3_aa: CASSFTRTSGNNEQFF
cdr3_nt: TGTGCCAGCAGCTTTACCCGGACTAGCGGTAACAATGAGCAGTTCTTC

j_call: TRBJ2-1
d_call: TRBD1
clone_size: NA
v_call: TRBV5-1
cdr3_aa: CASSFAAGGIYEQFF
cdr3_nt: TGCGCCAGCAGCTTTGCGGCAGGGGGTATCTATGAGCAGTTCTTC